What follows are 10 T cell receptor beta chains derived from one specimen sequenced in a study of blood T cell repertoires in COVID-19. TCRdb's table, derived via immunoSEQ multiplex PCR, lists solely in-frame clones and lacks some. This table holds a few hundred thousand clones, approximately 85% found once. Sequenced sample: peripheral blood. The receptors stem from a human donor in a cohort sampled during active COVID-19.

CDR3 coding DNA: TGTGCCAGCAGTTATATAACTAGACAAGATACGCAGTATTTT. Its translation: CASSYITRQDTQYF. The rearrangement joins TRBV6-2 or TRBV6-3 to TRBJ2-3, with a weak D call TRBD2 (5 bases). The V gene lost 3 bases and the J gene lost 5 bases, with 12 bases spanning the gap. Per germline, CDR1 MNHEY and CDR2 SVGEGT. The CDR3 spans 14 residues.

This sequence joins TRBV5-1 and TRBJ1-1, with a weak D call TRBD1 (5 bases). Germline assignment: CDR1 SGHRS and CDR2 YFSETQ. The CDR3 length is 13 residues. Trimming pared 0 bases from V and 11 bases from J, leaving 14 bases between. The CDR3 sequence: CASSLAEGTRAFF. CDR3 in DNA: TGCGCCAGCAGCTTGGCCGAGGGGACTAGGGCTTTCTTT.

CDR3 region: CASYPRTGRNEQFF. CDR3 nucleotide sequence: TGTGCCAGCTACCCACGGACAGGGCGGAATGAGCAGTTCTTC. The chain links TRBV2 to TRBJ2-1; 8 bases match TRBD1. CDR3 length: 14 residues. After removal of 8 bases from V and 7 bases from J, the junction contained 10 bases not matched to a gene. CDR1 and CDR2 (germline): SNHLY, FYNNEI.

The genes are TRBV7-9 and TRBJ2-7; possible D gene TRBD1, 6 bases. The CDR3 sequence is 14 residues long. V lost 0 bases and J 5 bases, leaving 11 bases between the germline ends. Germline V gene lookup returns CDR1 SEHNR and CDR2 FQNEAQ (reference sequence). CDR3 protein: CASSLATGFHEQYF. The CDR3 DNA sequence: TGTGCCAGCAGCTTAGCTACAGGGTTCCACGAGCAGTACTTC. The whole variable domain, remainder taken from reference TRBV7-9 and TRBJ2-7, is DTGVSQNPRHKITKRGQNVTFRCDPISEHNRLYWYRQTLGQGPEFLTYFQNEAQLEKSRLLSDRFSAERPKGSFSTLEIQRTEQGDSAMYLCASSLATGFHEQYFGPGTRLTVT.

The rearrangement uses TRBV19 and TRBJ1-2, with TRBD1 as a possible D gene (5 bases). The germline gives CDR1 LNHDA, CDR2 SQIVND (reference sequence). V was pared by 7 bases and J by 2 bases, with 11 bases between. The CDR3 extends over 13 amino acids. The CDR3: CASNRTLNYGYTF. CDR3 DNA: TGTGCCAGTAACAGGACCCTCAACTATGGCTACACCTTC.

The CDR3 protein is CASSLRRGSYEQYF. The DNA for the CDR3 is TGTGCCAGCAGCTTACGGCGGGGGTCGTACGAGCAGTACTTC. The chain couples TRBV13 to TRBJ2-7, with 7 bases lining up with TRBD2. J was trimmed by 4 bases and V by 2 bases; bases with no gene match: 5. The CDR3 covers 14 residues. Germline assignment: CDR1 PRHDT and CDR2 FYEKMQ (reference sequence).

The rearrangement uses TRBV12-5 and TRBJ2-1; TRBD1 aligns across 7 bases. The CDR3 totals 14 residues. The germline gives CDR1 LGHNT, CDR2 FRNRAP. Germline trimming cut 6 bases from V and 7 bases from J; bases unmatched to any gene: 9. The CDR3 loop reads CASGKTDRLNEQFF. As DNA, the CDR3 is TGTGCTAGTGGAAAGACGGACAGGCTAAATGAGCAGTTCTTC.

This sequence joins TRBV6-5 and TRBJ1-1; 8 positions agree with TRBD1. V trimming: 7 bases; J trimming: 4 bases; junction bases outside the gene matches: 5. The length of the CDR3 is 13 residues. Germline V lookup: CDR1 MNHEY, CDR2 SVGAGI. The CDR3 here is CASTDRGVTEAFF. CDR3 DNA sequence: TGTGCCAGCACCGACAGGGGAGTCACTGAAGCTTTCTTT.

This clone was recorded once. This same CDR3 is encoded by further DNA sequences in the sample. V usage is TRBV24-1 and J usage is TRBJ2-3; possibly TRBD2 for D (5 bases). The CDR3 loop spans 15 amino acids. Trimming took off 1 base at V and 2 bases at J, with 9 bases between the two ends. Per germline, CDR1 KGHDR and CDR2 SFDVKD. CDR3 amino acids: CATSDFTGFTDTQYF. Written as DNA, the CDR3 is TGTGCCACCAGTGATTTTACGGGGTTCACAGATACGCAGTATTTT.

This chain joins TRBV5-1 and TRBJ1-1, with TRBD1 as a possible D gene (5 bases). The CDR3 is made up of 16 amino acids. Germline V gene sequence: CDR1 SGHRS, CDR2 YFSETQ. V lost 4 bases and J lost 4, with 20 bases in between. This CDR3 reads CASSPLITTQGTEAFF. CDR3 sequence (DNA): TGCGCCAGCAGCCCCCTGATTACTACCCAGGGCACTGAAGCTTTCTTT.